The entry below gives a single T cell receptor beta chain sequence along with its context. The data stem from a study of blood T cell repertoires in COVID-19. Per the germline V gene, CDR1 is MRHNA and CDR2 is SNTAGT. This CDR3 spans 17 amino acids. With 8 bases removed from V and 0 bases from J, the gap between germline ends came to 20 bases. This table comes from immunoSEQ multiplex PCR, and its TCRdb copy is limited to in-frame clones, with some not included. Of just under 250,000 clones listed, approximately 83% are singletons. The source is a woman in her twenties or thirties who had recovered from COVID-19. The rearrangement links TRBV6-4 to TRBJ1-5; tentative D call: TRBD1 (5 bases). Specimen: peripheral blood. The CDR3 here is CASPLRGREYSNQPQHF. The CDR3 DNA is TGTGCCAGCCCTTTAAGGGGCAGGGAATATAGCAATCAGCCCCAGCATTTT.